This T cell receptor (beta chain) was recorded in a study of cytomegalovirus exposure and HLA in healthy donors. Primers: 60 Vbeta forward and 13 Jbeta reverse. Sequencing was performed with immunoSEQ multiplex PCR; in TCRdb, only in-frame clones are kept and a portion is missing. The data hold approximately 98,000 clones, with roughly 70% observed a single time. Details on this clone: The antigen remains undetermined.

Whole-study results and caveats: Immune exposure data for these donors was limited to CMV serostatus. A highly shared variant cluster was judged a likely technical artifact. In a later analysis, specific HLA alleles were associated with 15,000 to 20,000 TCR beta sequences at a 0.05 false discovery rate.

The sequenced material came from PBMCs. The clonotype comes from a male donor in good health and CMV-seronegative.

CDR3 region: CASSLAGGPGELFF. The CDR3 DNA follows: TGCGCCAGCAGCTTGGCGGGGGGACCCGGGGAGCTGTTTTTT. The J gene is TRBJ2-2, the V gene TRBV5-1, with 7 bases lining up with TRBD2. From germline, CDR1 is SGHRS and CDR2 YFSETQ. There are 14 residues in the CDR3. The J segment lost 6 bases and the V segment lost 0 bases, leaving 2 bases of the junction unmatched.